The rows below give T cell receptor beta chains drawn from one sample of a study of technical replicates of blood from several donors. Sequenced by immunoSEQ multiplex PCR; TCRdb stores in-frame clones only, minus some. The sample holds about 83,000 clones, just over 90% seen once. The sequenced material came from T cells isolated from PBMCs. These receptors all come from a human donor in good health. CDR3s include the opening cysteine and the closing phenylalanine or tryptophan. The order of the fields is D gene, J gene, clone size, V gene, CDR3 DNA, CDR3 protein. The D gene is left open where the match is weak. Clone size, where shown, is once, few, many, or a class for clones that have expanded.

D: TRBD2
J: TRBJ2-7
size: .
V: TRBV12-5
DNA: TGTGCTAGGAAAAGACTAGCTGTAAACTCCTACGAGCAGTACTTC
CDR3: CARKRLAVNSYEQYF

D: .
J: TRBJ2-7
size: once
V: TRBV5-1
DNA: TGCGCCAGCTCTCCCTCGAGTGGTTCCGTCGAGCAGTACTTC
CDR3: CASSPSSGSVEQYF

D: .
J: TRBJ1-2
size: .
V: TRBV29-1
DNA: TGCAGCGTTGTGGGGAGAGATGGCTACACCTTC
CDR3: CSVVGRDGYTF

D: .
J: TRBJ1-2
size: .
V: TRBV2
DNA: TGTGCCAGCAGTGTTCGATCTGAGGGCTACACCTTC
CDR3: CASSVRSEGYTF

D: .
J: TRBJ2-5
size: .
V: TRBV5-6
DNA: TGTGCCAGCAGCACTACAGGGTCAGAGACCCAGTACTTC
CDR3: CASSTTGSETQYF

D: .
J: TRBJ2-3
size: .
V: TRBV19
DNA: TGTGCCAGTAGTAACCCGAGACAGAGCACAGATACGCAGTATTTT
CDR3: CASSNPRQSTDTQYF

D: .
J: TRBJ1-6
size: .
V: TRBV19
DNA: TGTGCCAGTAGCCTTAAAGACGCGGGACCCTATACGCCCCTCCACTTT
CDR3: CASSLKDAGPYTPLHF

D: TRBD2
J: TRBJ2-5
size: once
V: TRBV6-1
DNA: TGTGCCAGCAGTGAACTTAGACTAGCGGGGGGGTTACAAGAGACCCAGTACTTC
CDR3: CASSELRLAGGLQETQYF

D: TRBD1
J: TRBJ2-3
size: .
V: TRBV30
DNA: TGTGCCTGGGGGACAGGGGCATCAGATACGCAGTATTTT
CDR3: CAWGTGASDTQYF

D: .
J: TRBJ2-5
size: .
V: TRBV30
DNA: TGTGCCTGGAGGGGGGGAGCGGAGACCCAGTACTTC
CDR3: CAWRGGAETQYF

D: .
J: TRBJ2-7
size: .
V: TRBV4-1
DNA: TGCGCCAGCAGCCAGGATGGCGGGGGCAGCTCCTACGAGCAGTACTTC
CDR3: CASSQDGGGSSYEQYF

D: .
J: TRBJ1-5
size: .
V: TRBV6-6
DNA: TGTGCCAGCAGTAGACAGACCGATAGCAATCAGCCCCAGCATTTT
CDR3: CASSRQTDSNQPQHF

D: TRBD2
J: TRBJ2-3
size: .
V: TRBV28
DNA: TGTGCCAGCAGTCATCTCCTTAGCGGGGCGCACACAGATACGCAGTATTTT
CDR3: CASSHLLSGAHTDTQYF

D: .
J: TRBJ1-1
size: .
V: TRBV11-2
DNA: TGTGCCAGCAACTCACGAGGGGGGGCGACTGAAGCTTTCTTT
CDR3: CASNSRGGATEAFF

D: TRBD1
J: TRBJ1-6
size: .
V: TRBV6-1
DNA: TGTGCCAGCAGTGGAAACCGGACAGGGGCTTATAATTCACCCCTCCACTTT
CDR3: CASSGNRTGAYNSPLHF

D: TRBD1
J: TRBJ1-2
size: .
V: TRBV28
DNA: TGTGCCAGCAGGCGGACAGGGGGCTTTGGCTACACCTTC
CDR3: CASRRTGGFGYTF

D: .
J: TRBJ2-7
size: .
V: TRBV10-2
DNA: TGCGCCAGCAGTGAGCGGGAGTCGCACTACGAGCAGTACTTC
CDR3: CASSERESHYEQYF

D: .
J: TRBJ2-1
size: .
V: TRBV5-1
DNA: TGCGCCAGCCGAAAGGGACAAAACAATGAGCAGTTCTTC
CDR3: CASRKGQNNEQFF

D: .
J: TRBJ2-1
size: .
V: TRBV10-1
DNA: TGCGCCAGCAGTGAAGGACAGATTTTGGATGAGCAGTTCTTC
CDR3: CASSEGQILDEQFF

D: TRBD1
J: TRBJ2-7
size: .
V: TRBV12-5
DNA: TGTGCTAGTGGTTTGGTCCCCACCGGACAGGCGCACACCTACGAGCAGTACTTC
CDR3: CASGLVPTGQAHTYEQYF

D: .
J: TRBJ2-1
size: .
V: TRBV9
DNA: TGTGCCAGCACTCCGGGATTTGAGAATGAGCAGTTCTTC
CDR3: CASTPGFENEQFF